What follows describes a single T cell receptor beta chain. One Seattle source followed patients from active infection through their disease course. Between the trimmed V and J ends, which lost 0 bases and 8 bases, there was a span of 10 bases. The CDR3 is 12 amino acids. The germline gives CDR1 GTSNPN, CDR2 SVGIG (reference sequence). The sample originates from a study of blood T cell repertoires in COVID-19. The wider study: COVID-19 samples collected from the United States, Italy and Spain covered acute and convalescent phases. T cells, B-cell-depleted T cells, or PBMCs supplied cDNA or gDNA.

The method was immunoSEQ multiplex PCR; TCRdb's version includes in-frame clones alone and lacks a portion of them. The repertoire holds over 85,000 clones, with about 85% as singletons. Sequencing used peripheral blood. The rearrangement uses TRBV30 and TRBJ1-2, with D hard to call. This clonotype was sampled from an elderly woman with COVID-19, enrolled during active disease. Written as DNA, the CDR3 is TGTGCCTGGAGTGTAACCGAGTGGGGCTACACCTTC. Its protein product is CAWSVTEWGYTF.